A selection of T cell receptor beta chains follows, all from one sample in a study of Ad26.COV2.S vaccination and SARS-CoV-2 variants. Sequencing was performed with immunoSEQ multiplex PCR; in TCRdb, only in-frame clones are kept and a portion is missing. The sample lists some 250,000 clones, approximately 90% seen once, with about 10% in the top ten. The material was peripheral blood, obtained in a trial of Ad26.COV2.S vaccine versus placebo. The receptor set was obtained from a person aged 18-65 years who received the Ad26.COV2.S COVID-19 vaccine or a placebo. Each CDR3 is given with its conserved first and last residue. Fields, in order: CDR3 protein, CDR3 DNA, clone size, D gene, V gene, J gene. A D gene is named only where the DNA matches it firmly. The size field is filled for only some rows; it gives once, few, many or a size class.

CDR3 protein: CASSPRWESDEQFF; CDR3 DNA: TGTGCCAGCAGCCCCCGCTGGGAGTCCGATGAGCAGTTCTTC; clone size: NA; D gene: NA; V gene: TRBV11-1; J gene: TRBJ2-1
CDR3 protein: CASSDPKTLHF; CDR3 DNA: TGTGCCAGCAGTGACCCTAAAACCCTCCACTTT; clone size: NA; D gene: NA; V gene: TRBV6-4; J gene: TRBJ1-6
CDR3 protein: CAWSSPGTGPHEQYF; CDR3 DNA: TGTGCCTGGAGTTCCCCCGGGACAGGGCCCCACGAGCAGTACTTC; clone size: NA; D gene: TRBD1; V gene: TRBV30; J gene: TRBJ2-7
CDR3 protein: CASSLEGGGPREQYF; CDR3 DNA: TGCGCCAGCAGCTTGGAGGGCGGGGGACCCCGAGAGCAGTACTTC; clone size: NA; D gene: TRBD2; V gene: TRBV5-1; J gene: TRBJ2-7
CDR3 protein: CASSLSLPGQEIAKNIQYF; CDR3 DNA: TGTGCCAGCAGTTTATCCCTCCCGGGACAGGAGATAGCCAAAAACATTCAGTACTTC; clone size: NA; D gene: TRBD1; V gene: TRBV28; J gene: TRBJ2-4
CDR3 protein: CASSPYPHSTPDTQYF; CDR3 DNA: TGTGCCAGCAGCCCGTACCCACATAGCACCCCAGATACGCAGTATTTT; clone size: NA; D gene: NA; V gene: TRBV7-9; J gene: TRBJ2-3
CDR3 protein: CASSPNRGDEQYF; CDR3 DNA: TGTGCCAGCAGTCCAAACAGGGGTGACGAGCAGTACTTC; clone size: NA; D gene: TRBD1; V gene: TRBV6-5; J gene: TRBJ2-7
CDR3 protein: CASSLALAGGSYEQYF; CDR3 DNA: TGTGCCAGCAGCTTAGCCCTAGCGGGGGGTTCCTACGAGCAGTACTTC; clone size: NA; D gene: TRBD2; V gene: TRBV7-9; J gene: TRBJ2-7
CDR3 protein: CASSLASTWEQGTGELFF; CDR3 DNA: TGTGCCAGCAGCTTAGCGTCGACGTGGGAACAGGGGACCGGGGAGCTGTTTTTT; clone size: few; D gene: TRBD1; V gene: TRBV7-6; J gene: TRBJ2-2
CDR3 protein: CASSQRASGGGAGELFF; CDR3 DNA: TGTGCCAGCAGCCAGAGGGCTAGCGGGGGTGGGGCCGGGGAGCTGTTTTTT; clone size: NA; D gene: TRBD2; V gene: TRBV4-2; J gene: TRBJ2-2
CDR3 protein: CASSEWGTPYGYTF; CDR3 DNA: TGTGCCAGCAGTGAATGGGGGACACCCTATGGCTACACCTTC; clone size: NA; D gene: NA; V gene: TRBV25-1; J gene: TRBJ1-2
CDR3 protein: CASRTTGFGGDTGELFF; CDR3 DNA: TGTGCCAGCAGGACTACTGGGTTCGGGGGAGACACCGGGGAGCTGTTTTTT; clone size: NA; D gene: NA; V gene: TRBV28; J gene: TRBJ2-2
CDR3 protein: CASSITGNTQYF; CDR3 DNA: TGTGCCAGCAGCATCACTGGGAATACGCAGTATTTT; clone size: NA; D gene: NA; V gene: TRBV12-3/TRBV12-4; J gene: TRBJ2-3
CDR3 protein: CSAGGEGKYF; CDR3 DNA: TGCAGTGCTGGGGGGGAGGGAAAGTACTTC; clone size: NA; D gene: TRBD2; V gene: TRBV20-1; J gene: TRBJ2-7
CDR3 protein: CASSYRPHEKLFF; CDR3 DNA: TGTGCCAGCAGTTACAGGCCCCATGAAAAACTGTTTTTT; clone size: NA; D gene: NA; V gene: TRBV12-3/TRBV12-4; J gene: TRBJ1-4
CDR3 protein: CASGLGLQGPGELFF; CDR3 DNA: TGTGCTAGTGGTTTGGGTCTACAGGGGCCCGGGGAGCTGTTTTTT; clone size: once; D gene: TRBD1; V gene: TRBV12-5; J gene: TRBJ2-2
CDR3 protein: CASSRWDRGYNEQFF; CDR3 DNA: TGTGCCAGCAGCCGGTGGGACAGGGGATACAATGAGCAGTTCTTC; clone size: NA; D gene: TRBD1; V gene: TRBV7-2; J gene: TRBJ2-1
CDR3 protein: CASSLVDTPSEDQPQHF; CDR3 DNA: TGTGCCAGCAGCTTAGTGGACACCCCCTCAGAGGATCAGCCCCAGCATTTT; clone size: few; D gene: NA; V gene: TRBV7-9; J gene: TRBJ1-5
CDR3 protein: CAISESTLPQGKVNTIYF; CDR3 DNA: TGTGCCATCAGTGAGTCGACTCTTCCACAGGGGAAGGTCAACACCATATATTTT; clone size: NA; D gene: TRBD1; V gene: TRBV10-3; J gene: TRBJ1-3
CDR3 protein: CASSPSTGDGYEQYF; CDR3 DNA: TGCGCCAGCAGCCCCTCGACAGGGGACGGGTACGAGCAGTACTTC; clone size: NA; D gene: TRBD1; V gene: TRBV5-1; J gene: TRBJ2-7
CDR3 protein: CASSYLSRYEQYF; CDR3 DNA: TGTGCCAGCAGTTACCTCAGCCGCTACGAGCAGTACTTC; clone size: few; D gene: NA; V gene: TRBV6-2/TRBV6-3; J gene: TRBJ2-7
CDR3 protein: CASSLEGRGREQYF; CDR3 DNA: TGCGCCAGCAGCTTGGAAGGCAGGGGTCGAGAGCAGTACTTC; clone size: once; D gene: NA; V gene: TRBV5-1; J gene: TRBJ2-7
CDR3 protein: CASGGEGVGQYF; CDR3 DNA: TGTGCCAGCGGGGGCGAGGGTGTGGGGCAGTACTTC; clone size: NA; D gene: NA; V gene: TRBV2; J gene: TRBJ2-7
CDR3 protein: CASGLDGTYEQYF; CDR3 DNA: TGTGCTAGTGGTTTGGACGGAACCTACGAGCAGTACTTC; clone size: NA; D gene: NA; V gene: TRBV12-5; J gene: TRBJ2-7
CDR3 protein: CASSFTGGAEAFF; CDR3 DNA: TGTGCCAGCAGCTTTACAGGGGGGGCTGAAGCTTTCTTT; clone size: NA; D gene: TRBD1; V gene: TRBV11-2; J gene: TRBJ1-1
CDR3 protein: CAIGGQGMNTEAFF; CDR3 DNA: TGTGCCATCGGCGGACAGGGGATGAACACTGAAGCTTTCTTT; clone size: NA; D gene: TRBD1; V gene: TRBV10-3; J gene: TRBJ1-1
CDR3 protein: CASSYTTSGGIYEQYF; CDR3 DNA: TGTGCCAGCAGTTACACGACTAGCGGGGGGATATACGAGCAGTACTTC; clone size: NA; D gene: TRBD2; V gene: TRBV6-5; J gene: TRBJ2-7
CDR3 protein: CASSINSGGTSGSGDTQYF; CDR3 DNA: TGTGCCAGTAGTATAAACAGCGGCGGGACTAGCGGGAGTGGAGATACGCAGTATTTT; clone size: NA; D gene: TRBD2; V gene: TRBV19; J gene: TRBJ2-3